The rows below give T cell receptor beta chains drawn from one sample of a study of T-cell reconstitution after alpha-beta-depleted transplantation in children. Via MiXCR, TCRdb re-called the PCR reads, giving one row per CDR3 protein. The data show around 580,000 distinct CDR3 sequences, with 23% seen just once and over 12% held by the top ten. The source material was PBMCs, mostly from graft donor cells, sampled 360 days after TCRalphabeta/CD19-depleted stem cell transplant. These receptors were taken from a boy less than two years old who had a stem cell transplant for acute myeloid leukemia, so the T cells may come from the graft donor. Each CDR3 is given with its conserved first and last residue. A D gene is named only where the DNA matches it firmly. Some rows have no size entry. The others give once, few or many, or a class for an expanded clone.

v_gene	j_gene	d_gene	abundance	CDR3aa	CDR3nt
TRBV20-1	TRBJ1-5	.	.	CSRPEGSYSNQPQHF	TGCAGTCGACCGGAGGGGAGCTATAGCAATCAGCCCCAGCATTTT
TRBV28	TRBJ2-2	.	few	CASRDVNTGELFF	TGTGCCAGCCGGGACGTGAACACCGGGGAGCTGTTTTTT
TRBV7-2	TRBJ1-1	.	many	CASSLGWGNTEAFF	TGTGCCAGCAGCTTAGGGTGGGGTAACACTGAAGCTTTCTTT
TRBV6-1	TRBJ2-2	TRBD1	.	CASSHGTGLIAGELFF	TGTGCCAGCAGCCACGGGACAGGGCTGATTGCCGGGGAGCTGTTTTTT
TRBV6-2/TRBV6-3	TRBJ1-2	TRBD1	few	CASTLRQGYGYTF	TGTGCCAGCACTCTCCGACAGGGCTATGGCTACACCTTC
TRBV7-2	TRBJ1-3	.	.	CASSLISGNTIYF	TGTGCCAGCAGCTTAATATCGGGAAACACCATATATTTT
TRBV12-3/TRBV12-4	TRBJ2-2	.	.	CASSFRGANTGELFF	TGTGCCAGCAGTTTCCGGGGGGCTAACACCGGGGAGCTGTTTTTT
TRBV12-3/TRBV12-4	TRBJ1-4	.	.	CASSRGDYNEKLFF	TGTGCCAGCAGTAGAGGAGACTATAATGAAAAACTGTTTTTT
TRBV12-5	TRBJ2-7	TRBD1	.	CASGLAAGQGPYEQYF	TGTGCTAGTGGTTTGGCCGCGGGACAGGGACCCTACGAGCAGTACTTC
TRBV6-5	TRBJ1-2	TRBD1	.	CASRTGGGYGYTF	TGTGCCAGCAGGACAGGGGGGGGATATGGCTACACCTTC
TRBV4-1	TRBJ1-5	.	.	CASSQADLGARQPQHF	TGCGCCAGCAGCCAAGCTGACCTGGGAGCACGTCAGCCCCAGCATTTT
TRBV28	TRBJ1-5	.	many	CASIMADIGDQPQHF	TGTGCCAGCATTATGGCCGACATCGGAGATCAGCCCCAGCATTTT
TRBV14	TRBJ2-5	.	.	CASSQDWGQVPKETQYF	TGTGCCAGCAGCCAAGATTGGGGGCAGGTCCCCAAGGAGACCCAGTACTTC
TRBV6-5	TRBJ2-5	TRBD1	.	CASSYRTGRQETQYF	TGTGCCAGCAGTTACAGGACAGGGAGGCAAGAGACCCAGTACTTC
TRBV5-1	TRBJ2-3	.	many	CATGQTFTDTQYF	TGCGCCACCGGACAGACTTTCACAGATACGCAGTATTTT
TRBV18	TRBJ2-5	.	many	CASSPVLGETQYF	TGTGCCAGCTCACCGGTACTTGGGGAGACCCAGTACTTC
TRBV29-1	TRBJ2-4	.	.	CSVEALEGPKNIQYF	TGCAGCGTTGAGGCCCTCGAGGGGCCCAAAAACATTCAGTACTTC
TRBV20-1	TRBJ2-3	.	.	CSARGLGQLSTDTQYF	TGCAGTGCTAGAGGCCTAGGACAGCTCAGCACAGATACGCAGTATTTT
TRBV7-9	TRBJ1-1	.	.	CASSLDADTEAFF	TGTGCCAGCAGCCTCGACGCGGACACTGAAGCTTTCTTT
TRBV6-1	TRBJ2-1	TRBD2	many	CASSTPLAGVYNEQFF	TGTGCCAGCAGTACCCCTCTAGCGGGGGTATACAATGAGCAGTTCTTC
TRBV21-1	TRBJ1-1	.	.	CASSKAHRDSLMNTEAFF	TGTGCCAGCAGCAAAGCGCACCGGGACAGCTTAATGAACACTGAAGCTTTCTTT
TRBV14	TRBJ2-5	TRBD1	many	CASSRPGQRIQETQYF	TGTGCCAGCAGCCGACCGGGACAGAGGATCCAAGAGACCCAGTACTTC
TRBV5-8	TRBJ1-5	.	.	CASSITGPNQPQHF	TGTGCCAGCAGCATTACAGGGCCCAATCAGCCCCAGCATTTT
TRBV24-1	TRBJ2-3	.	many	CATSDYAEPSSTDTQYF	TGTGCCACCAGTGATTATGCGGAGCCCTCTAGCACAGATACGCAGTATTTT